Below are 5 T cell receptor beta chains sequenced from a single sample in a study of blood T cells in healthy people across ages. Through a sample-barcoded 5' primer and a J-beta primer mix, a second PCR was run for roughly 7 to 11 cycles. Each CDR3 protein gets one entry after TCRdb re-called the 5' RACE reads with MiXCR. The table records approximately 1.5 million distinct CDR3 sequences, about 35% of them present only once. Source material: blood. The receptors here all came from a woman aged 30 to 39 in good health.

In this sample, this clonotype turned up many times. This chain joins TRBV4-1 and TRBJ2-4; 9 nucleotides agree with TRBD1. In germline, CDR1 is MGHRA, CDR2 YSYEKL. The CDR3 length is 16 residues. V was clipped by 2 bases and J by 6 bases; unmatched bases: 8. DNA of the CDR3: TGCGCCAGCAGCCAATTCCCCCCGGGACAGGGAAACATTCAGTACTTC. The encoded protein is CASSQFPPGQGNIQYF.

The gene calls are TRBV5-1 and TRBJ2-5, with TRBD1 matching 10 bases. CDR3 length equals 16 residues. With V trimmed by 4 bases and J by 5 bases, 11 bases remained unmatched. Germline V lookup: CDR1 SGHRS, CDR2 YFSETQ. CDR3 nucleotide sequence: TGCGCCAGCAGCATGGCCGGGACAGGGGCGGTGGAGACCCAGTACTTC. Encoded protein: CASSMAGTGAVETQYF.

This clonotype occurred a few times. V usage is TRBV7-2 and J usage is TRBJ2-7; tentatively, D is TRBD2 (5 bases). Germline CDR1 is SGHTA and CDR2 is FQGNSA. The ends were cut back, 1 base at V and 4 bases at J, with 23 bases in the middle. CDR3 length: 18 amino acids. The DNA of the CDR3 is TGTGCCAGCAGCTTAGGAGGGTCCGGCAGAAAGGTTAGGTACGAGCAGTACTTC. Protein sequence: CASSLGGSGRKVRYEQYF.

This clonotype was recorded a few times. The chain is built from TRBV20-1 and TRBJ2-4, with D unresolved. The V end lost 0 bases, the J end lost 4 bases, and 10 bases lay between the germline ends. CDR1 and CDR2 from the germline V gene are DFQATT and SNEGSKA (reference sequence). The CDR3 totals 14 residues. CDR3 region: CSARDHRIKNIQYF. CDR3 in DNA: TGCAGTGCTAGAGACCATAGGATTAAAAACATTCAGTACTTC.

This clonotype has only a few counts. The V gene is TRBV15, the J gene TRBJ2-1; 9 bases align to TRBD2. This CDR3 region has 17 residues. Germline CDR1 LNHNV, CDR2 YYDKDF (reference sequence). After removal of 1 base from V and 4 bases from J, the junction contained 8 bases not matched to a gene. CDR3: CATSRGAGTSSYNEQFF. The DNA for the CDR3 is TGTGCCACCAGCAGAGGGGCCGGGACTAGCAGTTACAATGAGCAGTTCTTC.